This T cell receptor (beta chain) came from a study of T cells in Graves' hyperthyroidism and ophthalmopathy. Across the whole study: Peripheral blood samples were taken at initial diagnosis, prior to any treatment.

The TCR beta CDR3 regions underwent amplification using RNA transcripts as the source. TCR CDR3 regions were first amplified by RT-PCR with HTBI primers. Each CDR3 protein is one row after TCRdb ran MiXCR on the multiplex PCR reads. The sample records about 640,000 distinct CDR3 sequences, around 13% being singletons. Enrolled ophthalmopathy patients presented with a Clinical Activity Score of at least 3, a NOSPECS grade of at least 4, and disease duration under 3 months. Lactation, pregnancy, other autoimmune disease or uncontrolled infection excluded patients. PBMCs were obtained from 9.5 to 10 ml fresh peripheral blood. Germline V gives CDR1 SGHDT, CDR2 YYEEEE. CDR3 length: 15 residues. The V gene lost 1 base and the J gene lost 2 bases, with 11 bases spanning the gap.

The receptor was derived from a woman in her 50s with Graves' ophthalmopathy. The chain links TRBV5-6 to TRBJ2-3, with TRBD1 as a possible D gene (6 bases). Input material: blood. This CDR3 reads CASSLRQGITDTQYF. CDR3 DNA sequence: TGTGCCAGCAGCTTGCGGCAGGGGATCACAGATACGCAGTATTTT.